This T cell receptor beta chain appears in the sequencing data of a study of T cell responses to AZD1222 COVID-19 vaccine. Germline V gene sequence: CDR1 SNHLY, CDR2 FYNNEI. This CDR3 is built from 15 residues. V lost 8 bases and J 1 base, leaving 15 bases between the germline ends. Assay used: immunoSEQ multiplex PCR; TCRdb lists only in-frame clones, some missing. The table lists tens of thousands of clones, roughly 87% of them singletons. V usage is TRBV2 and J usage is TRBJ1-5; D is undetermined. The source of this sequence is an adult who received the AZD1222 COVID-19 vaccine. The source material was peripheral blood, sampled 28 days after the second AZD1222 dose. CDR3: CASRLLARSNQPQHF. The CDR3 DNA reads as TGTGCCAGCCGGCTTTTGGCGAGAAGCAATCAGCCCCAGCATTTT.